The clone carrying this T cell receptor (beta chain) has more than one count but fewer than ten. Its matching antigen is unknown. There are 15 residues in the CDR3. The germline V gene has CDR1 MGHRA and CDR2 YSYEKL. V was trimmed by 4 bases and J by 2 bases, leaving 11 bases between them. This PCR relied on a set of 60 Vbeta primers and 13 Jbeta primers. The table came from immunoSEQ multiplex PCR; TCRdb's copy has only in-frame clones and leaves some out. The sample has 70,000 to 95,000 clones, 60% to 80% seen once. This record comes from a study of cytomegalovirus exposure and HLA in healthy donors. The overall study: Of some 410 genotyped donors, roughly 81% grouped in the Caucasian-associated ancestry cluster.

Study findings and constraints: Investigators reported around 150 TCR beta chains as tied to cytomegalovirus. As immune exposure information, only CMV serostatus was available.

The TCR sequence derives from a middle-aged man in good health and CMV-seronegative. The V call is TRBV4-1, the J call TRBJ1-4, with D possibly matching TRBD1 (5 bases). Specimen: PBMCs. CDR3 residues: CASSLRDFTNEKLFF. As DNA, the CDR3 is TGCGCCAGCAGCCTCCGGGACTTCACTAATGAAAAACTGTTTTTT.